This T cell receptor (beta chain) originates from a study of shared clonotypes between healthy human individuals (dated by TCRdb to 2019 to 2021). Study-wide context: The cohort comprised a couple of women and a few men aged 18 to 49 years. Leukapheresis yielded between about 0.9 and 8.9 billion PBMCs per donor. Blood TCR repertoires of four to six healthy adults were deeply sequenced to estimate repertoire size and the extent of clonotype sharing between individuals. Per donor, three plates each were used for CD4 naive and CD4 memory, two for CD8 naive, and one for CD8 memory. To increase sequencing depth and limit assay-specific biases, different laboratories used diverse techniques to prepare libraries and sequence TCR repertoires. Results the study describes overall, beyond this receptor: Because the study included only a small number of donors, the genetic and exposure-history diversity represented was limited. Larger estimated clonotype richness was generally found for naive subsets than for memory subsets. Pairwise subsampling indicated that sequencing depth was expected to affect the degree of clonotype sharing among donors. When a handful of donors were compared, the shared fraction of clonotypes was about 5.5% for naive CD4, approximately 3.3% for naive CD8, more than 2% for memory CD4, and 0.3% to 0.5% for memory CD8. Sampling was limited to blood, and TCR repertoires in tissue likely differ from TCR repertoires in blood. Even with the large sequencing depth, rarefaction of the sorted-subset datasets indicated that sequencing was incomplete. Clonotypes shared by all four sorted-subset donors showed higher generation probabilities than non-shared clonotypes.

CDR1 and CDR2 were assigned from the germline V gene as MDHEN and SYDVKM. V ends up 3 bases short and J 8 bases short, with an unmatched junction base count of 7. The CDR3 numbers 14 residues from cysteine through phenylalanine. The retained sequence is limited to the CDR3, 42 bases, with the frame set at the first base. Turning to this clone: The antigen this receptor binds is unknown. No per-base quality is available; no much larger clone lies one base away.

The donors were healthy, HIV-negative adults with no recently reported acute infections or vaccinations. Every donor was a Caucasian adult living in Nashville, Tennessee, USA. CD4+ T cells were enriched by magnetic negative selection, after which naive cells were positively selected on CD45RA and the negative fraction was taken as the memory subset. Blood was collected by leukapheresis, and PBMCs were isolated by Ficoll-Histopaque density gradient centrifugation and then cryopreserved in liquid nitrogen vapor phase. Analytical flow cytometry was used to check the purity and quantity of each magnetically sorted T cell population. From each sorted fraction, genomic DNA was isolated and quantified by UV absorbance on a Nanodrop 2000c. Using the deep immunoSEQ assay, multiplex PCR amplified TCR CDR3 regions from genomic DNA. Extracted genomic DNA from each cell subset was distributed evenly across all wells of several immunoSEQ 96-well plates, and each plate was treated as a replicate. For sorted subsets, 150 to 250 ng genomic DNA, equal to about 30,000 T cell genomes, was loaded into each replicate PCR. Purified libraries were quantified with a Qubit 3.0 fluorometer, sized on a Bioanalyzer 2100, and re-quantified with the KAPA Library Quantification kit. Each immunoSEQ 96-well plate was sequenced on its own single-read 150-cycle Illumina NextSeq 550 flow cell. The study's processing was this. The immunoSEQ output contained only junctional sequences without quality scores, so filtering could not match that applied to full-length reads. To assign V/J genes and CDR3, sequences were annotated against IMGT germline references using PyIR, a Python wrapper for IgBLAST v1.9. Reads were filtered out if the reads had weak V/J assignments (E-value above 1e-6), no CDR3, stop codons, out-of-frame junctions, or ambiguous translated residues. V3J clonotypes were defined as sequences sharing the same inferred V gene, J gene, and CDR3 amino acid sequence. The percentage overlap between two repertoires was calculated by dividing the number of shared unique clonotypes by the size of the smaller repertoire. Richness of each repertoire was evaluated using RTK rarefaction, the Chao1 estimator, and Recon v2.1 estimates of unobserved clonotypes. Generation probabilities were computed with OLGA for all TCRbeta clonotypes obtained by the gDNA method from four donors. As stored in TCRdb, this immuneACCESS dataset retains in-frame rearrangements with V and J assigned. A fraction of the clones does not appear; measured against another copy, unresolved V genes explain less than half of the discrepancy, and the remainder lacks a known reason. The V and J calls and clone size come from that table; D and trimming were worked out from the DNA. Across this sample there are roughly 500,000 clones, with almost 97% seen only once. The ten largest clonotypes hold 0.06% of the sample.

The sequencing sample was made of naive CD4+ T cells sorted from blood. What the cell subset or site label conveys for this sample: CD45RA+ positively selected. This TCR was sampled from a woman in her 30s in good health. This sequence uses TRBV28 and TRBJ1-2, with 9 middle bases fitting TRBD1. The nucleotide sequence is given as TGTGCCAGCAGTTTCCGGACAGGGGCGCGCGGCTACACCTTC. Translated, this is CASSFRTGARGYTF.